Presented here are 28 T cell receptor beta chains from one specimen sequenced in a study of cytomegalovirus exposure and HLA in healthy donors. The PCR used 60 Vbeta and 13 Jbeta primers. Clones were read by immunoSEQ multiplex PCR, and TCRdb kept only the in-frame ones, dropping some. The sample has 150,000 or so clones; about 88% are singletons. The specimen was PBMCs. The receptors originated from a woman younger than 30 in good health and CMV-seronegative.

A single count supports this clone. The chain carries TRBV7-2 and TRBJ2-3, with TRBD2 as a possible D gene (5 bases). Germline V gene lookup returns CDR1 SGHTA and CDR2 FQGNSA. The V and J ends lost 5 bases and 4 bases respectively, with 7 bases between them. This CDR3 comprises 12 residues. CDR3 sequence reads: CASSRGSDTQYF. Written as DNA, the CDR3 is TGTGCCAGCAGCCGGGGTTCAGATACGCAGTATTTT.

This sequence joins TRBV7-2 and TRBJ2-3; D is unresolved. V lost 1 base and J 5 bases, leaving 10 bases between the germline ends. The V gene's germline CDR1 is SGHTA and CDR2 FQGNSA. This CDR3 comprises 14 residues. In DNA, the CDR3 is TGTGCCAGCAGCTTAGAGGCAGGTGTAGATACGCAGTATTTT. As protein: CASSLEAGVDTQYF.

V is TRBV10-3 and J is TRBJ2-6, with 7 positions matching TRBD1. V trimming: 6 bases; J trimming: 3 bases; junction bases outside the gene matches: 5. CDR1 is ENHRY, CDR2 SYGVKD, per germline. This CDR3 is built from 15 residues. The CDR3 loop is CAISRQGGGANVLTF. CDR3 nucleotides: TGTGCCATCAGCCGACAGGGTGGTGGGGCCAACGTCCTGACTTTC.

The chain joins TRBV5-5 to TRBJ1-3; the D gene is possibly TRBD1 (5 bases). Trimming took 0 bases from V and 4 from J, leaving 14 bases between them. Germline loops: CDR1 SGHKS, CDR2 YYEKEE (reference sequence). The CDR3 totals 16 residues. The CDR3 loop is CASSLAAGEGGNTIYF. CDR3 nucleotide sequence: TGTGCCAGCAGCTTGGCCGCGGGGGAAGGCGGAAACACCATATATTTT.

This sequence joins TRBV7-9 and TRBJ2-7; unclear D gene. The CDR3 extends over 12 amino acids. Germline V CDR1 and CDR2: SEHNR, FQNEAQ (reference sequence). V gave up 5 bases and J gave up 6 bases, with 11 bases separating them. CDR3 nucleotides: TGTGCCAGCAGCCCCCCCGCCGGCGAGCAGTACTTC. Amino acids: CASSPPAGEQYF.

V is TRBV7-9 and J is TRBJ1-5; 10 nucleotides match TRBD1. V dropped 4 bases and J dropped 10; count of bases not matched to a gene: 7. CDR3 size: 14 residues. Germline V lookup: CDR1 SEHNR, CDR2 FQNEAQ (reference sequence). In DNA form, the CDR3 reads TGTGCCAGCAGCTCCTGGGACAGGGGTGGACCCCAGCATTTT. It codes for CASSSWDRGGPQHF.

The rearrangement uses TRBV30 and TRBJ2-2, with TRBD2 matching 7 bases. This CDR3 contains 14 residues. Germline CDR1 and CDR2: GTSNPN and SVGIG (reference sequence). Trimming removed 7 bases from V and 1 base from J; junction bases left unmatched: 6. Here the CDR3 DNA reads TGTGCCTCCAGCGGGGTCGGGAACACCGGGGAGCTGTTTTTT. As protein: CASSGVGNTGELFF. The complete variable domain, with remaining parts taken from reference TRBV30 and TRBJ2-2, reads SQTIHQWPATLVQPVGSPLSLECTVEGTSNPNLYWYRQAAGRGLQLLFYSVGIGQISSEVPQNLSASRPQDRQFILSSKKLLLSDSGFYLCASSGVGNTGELFFGEGSRLTVL.

This clone has only one observation. The chain recombines TRBV29-1 with TRBJ2-2; TRBD2 aligns across 7 bases. Losses at the gene ends were 5 bases for V and 13 bases for J; bases not matched to a gene: 13. The CDR3 covers 13 residues. The germline V gene encodes CDR1 SQVTM and CDR2 ANQGSEA. CDR3 nucleotides: TGCAGCGTTCCTACCAGGGAGGGTAGGGGGCTGTTTTTT. Amino acid sequence: CSVPTREGRGLFF.

In DNA, the CDR3 is TGTGCCAGCAGCTTATTAGCGGGGGGCGGGGAGACCCAGTACTTC. Residues: CASSLLAGGGETQYF. The chain carries TRBV7-2 and TRBJ2-5; 10 bases align to TRBD2. V was pared by 2 bases and J by 5 bases, with 5 bases of the junction left unmatched. CDR3 length equals 15 residues. Germline CDR1 and CDR2: SGHTA and FQGNSA.

V usage is TRBV29-1 and J usage is TRBJ2-7, with 9 bases that match TRBD2. The germline gives CDR1 SQVTM, CDR2 ANQGSEA. The CDR3 consists of 14 residues. The junction had 4 bases not matched to a gene; V was cut back by 2 bases and J by 2 bases. CDR3 coding DNA: TGCAGCGTTGAAATAGCGGGGGACCCCTACGAGCAGTACTTC. Its translation is CSVEIAGDPYEQYF.

The J gene is TRBJ1-4, the V gene TRBV7-2; 8 bases are shared with TRBD1. V trimming: 4 bases; J trimming: 4 bases; junction bases outside the gene matches: 5. The germline V gene encodes CDR1 SGHTA and CDR2 FQGNSA. CDR3 length equals 15 residues. CDR3 region: CASSSATGVNEKLFF. CDR3 nucleotides: TGTGCCAGCAGCTCCGCGACAGGGGTTAATGAAAAACTGTTTTTT.

This clone was counted once. V gene TRBV28 combines with J gene TRBJ1-1, with D unresolved. This CDR3 is built from 12 residues. Germline V gene data show CDR1 as MDHEN and CDR2 as SYDVKM. V was trimmed by 2 bases and J by 8 bases, leaving 9 bases between them. The CDR3 bases are TGTGCCAGCAGTTTACTCCTGACAGAAGCTTTCTTT. Translated: CASSLLLTEAFF.

This clone was counted a few times. The V and J genes are TRBV4-1 and TRBJ1-3, with D uncertain. V lost 3 bases to trimming and J lost 2 bases, with 8 bases between them. CDR3 size: 14 residues. Germline V lookup: CDR1 MGHRA, CDR2 YSYEKL. The CDR3 loop reads CASSHPGTGNTIYF. CDR3 nucleotides: TGCGCCAGCAGCCACCCGGGTACTGGAAACACCATATATTTT.

The chain links TRBV4-1 to TRBJ1-3; D ambiguous. Germline assignment: CDR1 MGHRA and CDR2 YSYEKL. V was clipped by 4 bases and J by 4 bases, with 11 bases between them. CDR3 size: 14 residues. CDR3 sequence (DNA): TGCGCCAGCAGCCGGGAGCAAACGGGAAACACCATATATTTT. This sequence encodes CASSREQTGNTIYF.

This sequence joins TRBV7-2 and TRBJ1-6; D might be TRBD1 (6 bases). The germline V gene has CDR1 SGHTA and CDR2 FQGNSA. The CDR3 runs to 14 residues. Trimming took off 2 bases at V and 7 bases at J, with 9 bases between the two ends. The CDR3 sequence is CASSLRTVNSPLHF. The CDR3 DNA reads as TGTGCCAGCAGCTTAAGGACAGTAAATTCACCCCTCCACTTT.

This chain uses TRBV5-8 with TRBJ2-5; 9 bases map to TRBD1. In germline, CDR1 is SGHTS, CDR2 YDEGEE. The CDR3 is 17 residues long. The trim removed 1 base at V and 7 bases at J, leaving 14 bases unmatched. In DNA, the CDR3 is TGTGCCAGCAGCTTGTATCCCGGGACAGGGTTTCCACGGACCCAGTACTTC. Protein sequence: CASSLYPGTGFPRTQYF.

The gene calls are TRBV4-2 and TRBJ1-5; 8 bases agree with TRBD1. Per the germline V gene, CDR1 is LGHNA and CDR2 is YNFKEQ. Unmatched junction bases numbered 11, after V lost 4 bases and J lost 6 bases. CDR3 size: 16 residues. CDR3 nucleotide sequence: TGTGCCAGCAGCCTAGTTCAGGGGGCGCCGGCTCAGCCCCAGCATTTT. It translates to CASSLVQGAPAQPQHF.

The CDR3 loop reads CASSLDRGFTYEQYF. CDR3 in DNA: TGTGCCAGCAGCTTGGATCGGGGATTTACCTACGAGCAGTACTTC. This rearrangement joins TRBV5-6 to TRBJ2-7, with a weak D call TRBD2 (5 bases). CDR3 length: 15 residues. V was trimmed by 0 bases and J by 2 bases, leaving 12 bases between them. Germline V gene lookup returns CDR1 SGHDT and CDR2 YYEEEE.

The gene calls are TRBV27 and TRBJ1-1; the D gene is possibly TRBD1 (6 bases). In germline, CDR1 is MNHEY, CDR2 SMNVEV (reference sequence). Deletions cut 5 bases from V and 6 bases from J, with 16 bases between. The CDR3 sequence is 14 residues long. DNA of the CDR3: TGTGCCAGCAGTAATCCACGAGGGGGGGCTGAAGCTTTCTTT. Translation gives CASSNPRGGAEAFF.

This clone has a handful of counts. The chain uses TRBV5-4 and TRBJ2-5, with 12 bases that match TRBD2. The CDR3 is 16 residues long. Germline V lookup: CDR1 SGHNT, CDR2 YYREEE (reference sequence). V gave up 5 bases and J gave up 4 bases; unmatched junction bases: 9. This chain's CDR3 is CASSQTSGGRGETQYF. For the CDR3, the DNA is TGTGCCAGCAGTCAGACTAGCGGGGGCAGAGGAGAGACCCAGTACTTC. Together with reference TRBV5-4 and TRBJ2-5, the CDR3 gives the full variable domain: ETGVTQSPTHLIKTRGQQVTLRCSSQSGHNTVSWYQQALGQGPQFIFQYYREEENGRGNFPPRFSGLQFPNYSSELNVNALELDDSALYLCASSQTSGGRGETQYFGPGTRLLVL.

The V and J genes are TRBV27 and TRBJ2-7; the match to TRBD2 covers 11 bases. The CDR3 is made up of 16 amino acids. CDR1 is MNHEY and CDR2 is SMNVEV in the germline V gene (reference sequence). The J segment lost 3 bases and the V segment lost 3 bases, leaving 7 bases of the junction unmatched. This chain's CDR3 is CASSFSGTSGNYEQYF. CDR3 nucleotide sequence: TGTGCCAGCAGTTTTAGCGGGACTAGCGGAAACTACGAGCAGTACTTC.

V gene TRBV7-9 combines with J gene TRBJ1-1, with 12 bases identical to TRBD1. Germline V gene sequence: CDR1 SEHNR, CDR2 FQNEAQ (reference sequence). The CDR3 extends over 18 amino acids. Germline trimming cut 5 bases from V and 1 base from J; bases unmatched to any gene: 11. CDR3 sequence: CASSPYPGQGAGNTEAFF. The CDR3 nucleotides read TGTGCCAGCAGCCCTTACCCGGGACAGGGGGCCGGGAACACTGAAGCTTTCTTT. Together with reference TRBV7-9 and TRBJ1-1, the CDR3 gives the full variable domain: DTGVSQNPRHKITKRGQNVTFRCDPISEHNRLYWYRQTLGQGPEFLTYFQNEAQLEKSRLLSDRFSAERPKGSFSTLEIQRTEQGDSAMYLCASSPYPGQGAGNTEAFFGQGTRLTVV.

The chain is built from TRBV6-5 and TRBJ2-7; D uncertain. In germline, CDR1 is MNHEY, CDR2 SVGAGI. V was cut by 0 bases and J by 2 bases, with 14 bases left in between. This CDR3 spans 16 amino acids. The CDR3 is CASSYSPPGTPYEQYF. CDR3 sequence (DNA): TGTGCCAGCAGTTACTCCCCCCCAGGTACTCCCTACGAGCAGTACTTC.

This clone has a handful of counts. The V gene is TRBV19, the J gene TRBJ1-2, with D possibly matching TRBD1 (6 bases). Per germline, CDR1 LNHDA and CDR2 SQIVND (reference sequence). The CDR3 consists of 13 residues. Trimming left V 2 bases short and J 13 bases short, with 17 bases between. The CDR3 protein is CASSITAGASGTF. The CDR3 DNA is TGTGCCAGTAGTATAACGGCGGGGGCAAGCGGCACCTTC.

This rearrangement joins TRBV6-1 to TRBJ2-3, with 10 bases aligning to TRBD1. CDR1 is MNHNS and CDR2 is SASEGT in the germline V gene. V trimming: 3 bases; J trimming: 7 bases; junction bases outside the gene matches: 10. CDR3 length: 16 amino acids. The DNA for the CDR3 is TGTGCCAGCAGTGAGGGACAGGGGCCTGCGTCTAATACGCAGTATTTT. The encoded protein is CASSEGQGPASNTQYF.

In DNA form, the CDR3 reads TGTGCCAGCTCGGGGATGAATGCTGAAGCTTTCTTT. Translating gives CASSGMNAEAFF. V usage is TRBV6-6 and J usage is TRBJ1-1; D gene uncertain. Trimming pared 8 bases from V and 6 bases from J, leaving 13 bases between. Germline loops: CDR1 MNHNY, CDR2 SVGAGI (reference sequence). The CDR3 sequence is 12 residues long.

The CDR3 sequence is CASSFGGTEQYF. The CDR3 DNA reads TGTGCCAGCAGCTTTGGGGGGACCGAGCAGTACTTC. This rearrangement joins TRBV7-9 to TRBJ2-7, with D perhaps TRBD2 (6 bases). Germline CDR1 SEHNR, CDR2 FQNEAQ (reference sequence). The length of the CDR3 is 12 residues. Deletions cut 3 bases from V and 6 bases from J, with 9 bases between.

The chain joins TRBV7-9 to TRBJ1-3; a weak D match, TRBD1 (6 bases). This CDR3 is 14 amino acids long. The V and J ends lost 5 bases and 1 base respectively, with 9 bases between them. CDR1 and CDR2 from the germline V gene are SEHNR and FQNEAQ (reference sequence). The chain's CDR3 is CASSPDSSGNTIYF. Written as DNA, the CDR3 is TGTGCCAGCAGCCCGGACAGTTCTGGAAACACCATATATTTT.